This T cell receptor beta chain was sequenced during a study of early T cells in non-severe SARS-CoV-2 infection. About the study: Chains were unpaired, as sequencing was done on bulk RNA from unsorted whole blood. Study results and caveats: Sequences matched to VDJdb favored anti-spike CD8 responses, while private and CD4 specificities were missed.

Germline CDR1 and CDR2: SNHLY and FYNNEI. Trimming cost V 3 bases and J 0 bases, with 11 bases left between them. This CDR3 has 15 amino acids. By share, this clonotype ranks as medium-sized (0.01 to 0.1%). Its antigen is not identified. Unique molecular identifiers were affixed to single, distinct cDNA molecules. One entry per CDR3 protein, called by TCRdb with MiXCR from the 5' RACE reads. This table has about 50,000 distinct CDR3 sequences, around a tenth appearing once. The sequences come from whole blood, collected at baseline. The V gene is TRBV2, the J gene TRBJ1-1; no definite D call. This clonotype was sampled from an adult who was a healthcare worker with PCR-confirmed SARS-CoV-2 infection or an uninfected control (not recorded which). CDR3 DNA sequence: TGTGCCAGCAGTGAGATAGGGCAGCTGAACACTGAAGCTTTCTTT. It codes for CASSEIGQLNTEAFF.